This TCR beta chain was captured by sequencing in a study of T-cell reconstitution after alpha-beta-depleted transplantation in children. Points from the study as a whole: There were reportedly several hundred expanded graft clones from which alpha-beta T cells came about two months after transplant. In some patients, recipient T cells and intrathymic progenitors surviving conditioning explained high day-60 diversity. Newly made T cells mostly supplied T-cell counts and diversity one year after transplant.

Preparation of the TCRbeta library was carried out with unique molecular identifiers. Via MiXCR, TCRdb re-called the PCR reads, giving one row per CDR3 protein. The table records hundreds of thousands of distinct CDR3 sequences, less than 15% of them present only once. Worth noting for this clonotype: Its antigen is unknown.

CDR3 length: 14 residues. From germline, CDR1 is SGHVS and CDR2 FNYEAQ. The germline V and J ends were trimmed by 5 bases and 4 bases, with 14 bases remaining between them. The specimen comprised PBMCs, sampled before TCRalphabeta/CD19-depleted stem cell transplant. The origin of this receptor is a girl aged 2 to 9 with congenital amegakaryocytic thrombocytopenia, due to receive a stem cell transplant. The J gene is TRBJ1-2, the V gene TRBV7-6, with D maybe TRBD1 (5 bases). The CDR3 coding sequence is TGTGCCAGCAGCCAGCCAGGGTCGAGCTATGGCTACACCTTC. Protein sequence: CASSQPGSSYGYTF. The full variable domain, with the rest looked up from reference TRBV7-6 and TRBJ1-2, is GAGVSQSPRYKVTKRGQDVALRCDPISGHVSLYWYRQALGQGPEFLTYFNYEAQQDKSGLPNDRFSAERPEGSISTLTIQRTEQRDSAMYRCASSQPGSSYGYTFGSGTRLTVV.